The entry below gives a single T cell receptor (beta chain) sequence along with its context. In this sample, this clone turned up a few times. Its specific antigen is unknown. No base quality values were provided; no much bigger clone lies one nucleotide off. The sample originates from a study of OX40 agonist ivuxolimab in advanced cancers. A note on the overall study: The costimulatory receptor OX40 (CD134) was targeted by ivuxolimab, a fully human IgG2 agonistic monoclonal antibody. Intravenous ivuxolimab was administered to patients every 2 weeks at six dose levels: 0.01, 0.1, 0.3, 1.5, 3 and 10 mg/kg. Of the roughly 50 dose-escalation patients, hepatocellular carcinoma was present in approximately 20, melanoma in roughly 15, renal cell carcinoma in 9 and head and neck cancer in 9. The dose-escalation cohort was around 84% male with a mean age of around 62 years, ranging from roughly 20 to 85. Prior anti-PD-1, anti-PD-L1 or anti-CTLA-4 therapy was permitted, and checkpoint inhibitors had been received by about 36% of dose-escalation patients. Three dose-escalation patients achieved partial responses, one with hepatocellular carcinoma and two with cutaneous melanoma. The point of sequencing TCRbeta in the periphery was to test whether ivuxolimab changed TCR sequence diversity and drove clonal T-cell expansion. The paper covers the monotherapy dose-escalation part of the phase I ivuxolimab trial, which included N of about 50 patients.

The research as a whole found: After ivuxolimab, more expanded clones were found on average in CD8+ T cells than in CD4+ T cells. In partial responders in the 0.1-3.0 mg/kg groups, normalized peripheral clonal expansion was found to be among the lowest, especially among CD8+ T cells. At doses of 0.1 to 3.0 mg/kg, clonal expansion of both CD4+ and CD8+ blood T cells was observed from baseline to week 6. Low levels of normalized T-cell clonal expansion were also seen in some patients who did not respond. Which antigens the clonally expanded peripheral T cells were specific for was not determined.

Patients with a history of autoimmune disease or receiving systemic immunosuppression were excluded from the trial. In every dose cohort, peripheral blood was drawn for TCR sequencing at baseline, cycle 4 day 1, and cycle 7 day 1. Samples came from an open-label, multicenter, first-in-human phase I dose-escalation trial of ivuxolimab. Adults with locally advanced or metastatic melanoma, renal cell, hepatocellular, or head and neck squamous cell carcinoma were enrolled in the trial. CD4+ and CD8+ T cells were sorted separately from peripheral blood before TCR sequencing. For sequencing of the TCRbeta CDR3 region, genomic DNA was extracted from the sorted cells. TCRbeta CDR3 regions were sequenced using the immunoSEQ Assay. The clones in this table, taken by TCRdb from immuneACCESS, are in-frame only. Not every clone is retained; where verified, under half of the shortfall comes from an unresolved V gene, and the cause of the rest is unknown. This sample lists some 94,000 clones; roughly 90% were detected once. Around 3.5% of the sample belongs to the ten largest clones.

Via the germline V gene (reference sequence), CDR1 is GTSNPN and CDR2 SVGIG. Including the terminal cysteine and phenylalanine, the CDR3 comprises 13 residues. Of the read, only the CDR3 DNA is kept; its 39 bases are in frame from base 1. Deletion took 1 base off V and 4 bases off J, with a span of 10 bases between the germline ends. The source material was CD4+ or CD8+ T cells sorted from blood, sampled in a trial of the OX40 agonist ivuxolimab. The sequence was obtained from an adult with an advanced solid tumor such as melanoma, head and neck, liver or kidney cancer. In this chain, TRBV30 is recombined with TRBJ1-1; a weak D assignment points to TRBD1 (5 bases agree). CDR3 region: CAWSEIQVTEAFF. The nucleotides are TGTGCCTGGAGTGAAATACAGGTCACTGAAGCTTTCTTT.